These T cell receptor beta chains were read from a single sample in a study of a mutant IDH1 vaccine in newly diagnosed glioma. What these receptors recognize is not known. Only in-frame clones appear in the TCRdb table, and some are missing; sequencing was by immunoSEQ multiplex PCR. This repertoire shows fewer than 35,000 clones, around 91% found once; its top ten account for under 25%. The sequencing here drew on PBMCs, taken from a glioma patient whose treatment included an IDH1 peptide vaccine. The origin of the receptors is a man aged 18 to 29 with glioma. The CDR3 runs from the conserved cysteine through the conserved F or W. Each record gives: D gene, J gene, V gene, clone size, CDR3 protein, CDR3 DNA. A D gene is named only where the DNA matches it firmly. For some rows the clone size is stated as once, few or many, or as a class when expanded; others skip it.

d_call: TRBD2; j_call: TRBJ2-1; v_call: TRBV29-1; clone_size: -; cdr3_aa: CSAPSTSNYNEQFF; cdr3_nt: TGCAGCGCTCCATCGACTAGCAACTACAATGAGCAGTTCTTC
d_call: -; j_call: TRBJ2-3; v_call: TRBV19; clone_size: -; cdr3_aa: CASSKGPRSTDTQYF; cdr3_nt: TGTGCCAGTAGTAAGGGACCAAGGAGCACAGATACGCAGTATTTT
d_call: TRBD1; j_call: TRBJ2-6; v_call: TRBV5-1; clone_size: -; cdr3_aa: CASSPGTGDFSGANVLTF; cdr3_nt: TGCGCCAGCAGCCCCGGGACAGGGGACTTCTCTGGGGCCAACGTCCTGACTTTC
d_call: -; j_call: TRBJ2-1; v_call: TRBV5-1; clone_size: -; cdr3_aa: CASSLGQLGTGTQQFF; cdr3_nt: TGCGCCAGCAGCTTGGGGCAACTGGGAACGGGAACCCAGCAGTTCTTC
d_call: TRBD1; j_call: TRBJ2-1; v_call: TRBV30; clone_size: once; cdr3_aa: CAWSVQGYNEQFF; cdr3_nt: TGTGCCTGGAGTGTACAGGGGTACAATGAGCAGTTCTTC
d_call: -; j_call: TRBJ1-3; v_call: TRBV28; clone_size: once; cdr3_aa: CASSSQGTGNTIYF; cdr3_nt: TGTGCCAGCAGTTCACAGGGCACTGGAAACACCATATATTTT
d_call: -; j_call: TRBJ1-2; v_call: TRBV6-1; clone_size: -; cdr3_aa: CASRISGLANYGYTF; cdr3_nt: TGTGCCAGCAGGATTTCAGGGTTAGCTAACTATGGCTACACCTTC
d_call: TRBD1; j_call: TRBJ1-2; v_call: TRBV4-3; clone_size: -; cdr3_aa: CASSPFAGGDYGYTF; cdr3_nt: TGCGCCAGCAGCCCCTTCGCAGGGGGTGACTATGGCTACACCTTC
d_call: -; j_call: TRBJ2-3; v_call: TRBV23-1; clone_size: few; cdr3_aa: CASSQSREILSEQYF; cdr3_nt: TGCGCCAGCAGTCAATCTCGCGAGATCCTGAGCGAGCAGTATTTT
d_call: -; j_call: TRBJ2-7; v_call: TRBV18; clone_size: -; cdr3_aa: CASPPGVQYEQYF; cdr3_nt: TGTGCCAGCCCCCCAGGGGTGCAGTACGAGCAGTACTTC
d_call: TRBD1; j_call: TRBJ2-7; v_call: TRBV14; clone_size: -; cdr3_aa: CASSIRDSQEQYF; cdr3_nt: TGTGCCAGCAGCATACGGGACAGTCAAGAGCAGTACTTC
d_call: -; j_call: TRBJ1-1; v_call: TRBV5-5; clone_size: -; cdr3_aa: CASSLAAGRTTEAFF; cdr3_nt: TGTGCCAGCAGCTTGGCCGCGGGCAGGACCACTGAAGCTTTCTTT
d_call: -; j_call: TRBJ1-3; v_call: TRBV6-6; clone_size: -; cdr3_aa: CASSPGQGLSGNTIYF; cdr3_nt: TGTGCCAGCAGCCCGGGGCAGGGCCTCTCTGGAAACACCATATATTTT
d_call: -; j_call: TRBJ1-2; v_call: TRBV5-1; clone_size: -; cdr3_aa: CASRISHDLNYGYTF; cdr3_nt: TGCGCCAGCAGAATATCACACGATCTAAACTATGGCTACACCTTC
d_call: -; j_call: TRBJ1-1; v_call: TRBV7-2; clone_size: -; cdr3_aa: CASSLSYRVRDTEAFF; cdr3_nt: TGTGCCAGCAGCTTATCGTACCGGGTTCGGGACACTGAAGCTTTCTTT
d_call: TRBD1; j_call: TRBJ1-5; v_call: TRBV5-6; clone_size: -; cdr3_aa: CASSLGQGFIQPQHF; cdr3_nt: TGTGCCAGCAGCTTGGGACAGGGTTTTATTCAGCCCCAGCATTTT
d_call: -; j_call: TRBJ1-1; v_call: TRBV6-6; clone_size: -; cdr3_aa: CASTPPLDTEAFF; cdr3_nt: TGTGCCAGCACCCCCCCGTTAGACACTGAAGCTTTCTTT
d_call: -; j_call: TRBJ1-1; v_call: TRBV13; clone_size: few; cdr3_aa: CASRTYRDDTEAFF; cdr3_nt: TGTGCCAGCAGAACGTACAGGGATGACACTGAAGCTTTCTTT
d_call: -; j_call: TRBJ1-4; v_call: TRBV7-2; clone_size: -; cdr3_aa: CASSLAGAGSEKLFF; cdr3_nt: TGTGCCAGCAGCTTAGCAGGGGCAGGATCTGAAAAACTGTTTTTT
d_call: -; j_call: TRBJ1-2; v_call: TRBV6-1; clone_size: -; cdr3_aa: CASSEAESYGYTF; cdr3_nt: TGTGCCAGCAGTGAAGCGGAAAGCTATGGCTACACCTTC
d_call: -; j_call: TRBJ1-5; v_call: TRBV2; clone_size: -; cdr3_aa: CASSGQLFAQPQHF; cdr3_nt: TGTGCCAGCAGTGGACAGTTGTTCGCTCAGCCCCAGCATTTT
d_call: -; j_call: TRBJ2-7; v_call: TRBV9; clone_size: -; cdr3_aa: CASSARQSPYEQYF; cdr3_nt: TGTGCCAGCAGCGCCAGACAGTCCCCCTACGAGCAGTACTTC
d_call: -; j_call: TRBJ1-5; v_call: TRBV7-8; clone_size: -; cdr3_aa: CASSTTLNQPQHF; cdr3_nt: TGTGCCAGCAGCACCACCCTTAATCAGCCCCAGCATTTT
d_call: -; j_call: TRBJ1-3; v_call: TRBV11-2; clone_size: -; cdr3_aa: CASSLVGNTIYF; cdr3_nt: TGTGCCAGCAGCTTAGTTGGAAACACCATATATTTT
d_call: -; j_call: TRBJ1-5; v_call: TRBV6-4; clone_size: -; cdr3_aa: CARNGTDNQPQHF; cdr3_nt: TGTGCCAGAAATGGGACTGATAATCAGCCCCAGCATTTT
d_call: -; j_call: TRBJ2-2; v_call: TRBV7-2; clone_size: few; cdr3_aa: CASSLGPGDTGELFF; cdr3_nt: TGTGCCAGCAGCCTAGGCCCGGGGGACACCGGGGAGCTGTTTTTT
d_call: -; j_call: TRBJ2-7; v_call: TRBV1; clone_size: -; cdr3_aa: CTSSQDRNPTSGGPRGYF; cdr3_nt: TGCACCAGCAGCCAAGATCGGAACCCTACTAGCGGAGGTCCGAGGGGGTACTTC
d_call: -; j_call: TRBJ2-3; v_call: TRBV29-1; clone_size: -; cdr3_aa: CSALGDTQYF; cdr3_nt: TGCAGCGCCCTCGGAGATACGCAGTATTTT